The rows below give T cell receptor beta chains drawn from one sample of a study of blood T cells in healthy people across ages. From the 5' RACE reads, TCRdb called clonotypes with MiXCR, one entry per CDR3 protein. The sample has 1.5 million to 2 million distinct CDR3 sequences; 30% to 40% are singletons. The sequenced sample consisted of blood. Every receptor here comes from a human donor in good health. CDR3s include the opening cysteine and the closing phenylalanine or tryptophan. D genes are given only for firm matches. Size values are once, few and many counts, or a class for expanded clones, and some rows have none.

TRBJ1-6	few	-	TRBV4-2	CASSQDDARIGSYNSPLHF	TGTGCCAGCAGCCAAGACGACGCGAGGATAGGCTCCTATAATTCACCCCTCCACTTT
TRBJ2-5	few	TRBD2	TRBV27	CASSSPQRGQETQYF	TGTGCCAGCAGTTCCCCTCAGCGGGGCCAAGAGACCCAGTACTTC
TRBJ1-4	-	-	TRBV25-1	CASSEYETEEKLFF	TGTGCCAGCAGTGAATACGAGACCGAGGAAAAACTGTTTTTT
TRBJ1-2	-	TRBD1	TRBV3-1	CASTQGQGYGYTF	TGTGCCAGCACCCAAGGACAGGGCTATGGCTACACCTTC
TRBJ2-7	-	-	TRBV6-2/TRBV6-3	CASSIGPVYEQYF	TGTGCCAGCAGCATAGGACCCGTTTACGAGCAGTACTTC
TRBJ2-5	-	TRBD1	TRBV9	CASSASGQSGKTQYF	TGTGCCAGCAGCGCCTCGGGACAGAGTGGAAAGACCCAGTACTTC
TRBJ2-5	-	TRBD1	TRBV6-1	CASSQPVVTGAGETQYF	TGTGCCAGCAGTCAGCCGGTCGTTACAGGGGCTGGTGAGACCCAGTACTTC
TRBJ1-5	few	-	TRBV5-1	CASSREVNQPQHF	TGCGCCAGCAGTAGGGAGGTCAATCAGCCCCAGCATTTT
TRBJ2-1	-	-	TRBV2	CASIRQEQFF	TGTGCCAGCATACGGCAGGAGCAGTTCTTC
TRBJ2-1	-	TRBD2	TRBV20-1	CSARVVGLAGGHSSYNEQFF	TGCAGTGCTAGAGTAGTGGGACTAGCGGGGGGTCATAGCTCCTACAATGAGCAGTTCTTC
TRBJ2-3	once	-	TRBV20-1	CSARKPIADTQYF	TGCAGTGCTAGGAAACCCATTGCAGATACGCAGTATTTT
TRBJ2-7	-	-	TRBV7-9	CASSSESGQYF	TGTGCCAGCAGCTCCGAATCGGGGCAGTACTTC
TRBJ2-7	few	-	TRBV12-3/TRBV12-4	CASSPRGTAGEQYF	TGTGCCAGCAGTCCCAGAGGGACAGCGGGCGAGCAGTACTTC
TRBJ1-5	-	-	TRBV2	CASSGRDKGQHF	TGTGCCAGCAGTGGCCGGGACAAGGGCCAGCATTTT
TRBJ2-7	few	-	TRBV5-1	CASSLGGSPSYEQYF	TGCGCCAGCAGCTTGGGGGGCTCCCCCTCCTACGAGCAGTACTTC
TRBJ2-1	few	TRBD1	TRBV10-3	CAIRDGTGYNEQFF	TGTGCCATCAGGGACGGGACAGGTTACAATGAGCAGTTCTTC
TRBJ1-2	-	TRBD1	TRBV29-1	CSVYRGNDYGYTF	TGCAGCGTTTACAGGGGAAACGACTATGGCTACACCTTC
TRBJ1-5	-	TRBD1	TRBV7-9	CASSPGQGSALSNQPQHF	TGTGCCAGCAGCCCTGGACAGGGTTCCGCTCTTAGCAATCAGCCCCAGCATTTT
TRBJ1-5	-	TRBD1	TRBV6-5	CASSTGQGWNQPQHF	TGTGCCAGCAGCACCGGACAGGGTTGGAATCAGCCCCAGCATTTT
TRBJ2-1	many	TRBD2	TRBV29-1	CSVGRTSGGWDEQFF	TGCAGCGTTGGTCGGACTAGCGGGGGGTGGGATGAGCAGTTCTTC
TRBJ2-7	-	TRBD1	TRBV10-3	CAISPGQGSEQYF	TGTGCCATCAGCCCGGGACAGGGCTCCGAGCAGTACTTC
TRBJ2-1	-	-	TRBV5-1	CASSLEVAGKRNEQFF	TGCGCCAGCAGCTTGGAGGTCGCGGGGAAACGAAATGAGCAGTTCTTC
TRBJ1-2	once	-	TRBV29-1	CSVERDRSYGYTF	TGCAGCGTTGAGCGGGACCGCAGCTATGGCTACACCTTC
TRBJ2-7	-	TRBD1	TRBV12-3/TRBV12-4	CASSLLSWSGTGLYRGSYEQYF	TGTGCCAGCAGTTTGTTAAGTTGGTCCGGGACAGGTCTTTATCGGGGATCCTACGAGCAGTACTTC
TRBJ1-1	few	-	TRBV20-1	CSARGVGEVSPMNTEAFF	TGCAGTGCTAGAGGAGTAGGGGAGGTATCCCCCATGAACACTGAAGCTTTCTTT
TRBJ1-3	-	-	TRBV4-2	CASSQGYRSSGNTIYF	TGTGCCAGCAGCCAAGGGTACCGAAGCTCTGGAAACACCATATATTTT
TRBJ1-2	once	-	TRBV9	CASSVEGGGYTF	TGTGCCAGCAGCGTGGAAGGAGGTGGCTACACCTTC
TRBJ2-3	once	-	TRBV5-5	CASSSGPGMDTQYF	TGTGCCAGCAGCTCTGGACCGGGGATGGATACGCAGTATTTT
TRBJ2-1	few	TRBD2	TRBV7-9	CASSSRTSGGDNPVNEQFF	TGTGCCAGCAGCTCCCGGACTAGCGGGGGGGATAACCCAGTAAATGAGCAGTTCTTC
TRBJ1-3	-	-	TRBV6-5	CASSYSALSDSSTGNTIYF	TGTGCCAGCAGTTACTCGGCCCTTTCGGACAGTTCGACTGGAAACACCATATATTTT
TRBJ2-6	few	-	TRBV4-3	CASSQDNTLGLSGANVLTF	TGCGCCAGCAGCCAAGATAACACCCTTGGCTTATCTGGGGCCAACGTCCTGACTTTC
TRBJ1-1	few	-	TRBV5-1	CASSLGQGGSGTEAFF	TGCGCCAGCAGCTTAGGGCAGGGAGGCTCGGGCACTGAAGCTTTCTTT
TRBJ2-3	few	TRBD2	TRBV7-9	CASSPSGATDTQYF	TGTGCCAGCAGCCCTAGCGGGGCCACAGATACGCAGTATTTT